A single sample gave rise to the 19 T cell receptor beta chains below, sequenced in a study of prognosis after radiotherapy for stage I lung cancer. Genomic DNA was the source, and TCR beta CDR3 was amplified from it by two-round multiplex PCR. Each TRBV and TRBJ gene had its own primer in the first PCR round. Each CDR3 protein gets one entry after TCRdb re-called the multiplex PCR reads with MiXCR. The table lists some 60,000 distinct CDR3 sequences, about a quarter of them singletons. The material was PBMCs, obtained before or after stereotactic body radiation therapy (not recorded which). These receptors all stem from a donor aged 50 or older with non-small cell lung cancer.

This clonotype has a count of ten or more. This rearrangement joins TRBV15 to TRBJ2-5, with D tentatively TRBD1 (6 bases). This CDR3 comprises 15 residues. V was shortened by 0 bases and J by 1 base, with 9 bases between the two germline ends. Germline CDR1 is LNHNV and CDR2 is YYDKDF (reference sequence). The CDR3 spells CATSRDSTGQETQYF. In DNA, the CDR3 is TGTGCCACCAGCAGAGATTCGACAGGCCAAGAGACCCAGTACTTC.

This clonotype was seen repeatedly, ten times or more. The V call is TRBV9, the J call TRBJ1-6; D remains unclear. V lost 4 bases and J 5 bases, leaving 16 bases between the germline ends. The V gene's germline CDR1 is SGDLS and CDR2 YYNGEE. The CDR3 sequence is 16 residues long. The CDR3 region has the DNA TGTGCCAGCAGCCCACGTGGGCAGGCCGATAATTCACCCCTCCACTTT. Translated, it gives CASSPRGQADNSPLHF. Filled out from reference TRBV9 and TRBJ1-6, the complete variable domain reads DSGVTQTPKHLITATGQRVTLRCSPRSGDLSVYWYQQSLDQGLQFLIQYYNGEERAKGNILERFSAQQFPDLHSELNLSSLELGDSALYFCASSPRGQADNSPLHFGNGTRLTVT.

This clonotype was recorded many times. V is TRBV20-1 and J is TRBJ1-2, with D possibly matching TRBD1 (5 bases). CDR1 is DFQATT, CDR2 SNEGSKA, per germline (reference sequence). CDR3 size: 15 residues. V was pared by 1 base and J by 1 base, with 13 bases between. For the CDR3, the DNA is TGCAGTGCTAGAGGATCCGACAGACTTAACTATGGCTACACCTTC. It encodes CSARGSDRLNYGYTF.

This clonotype was observed at least ten times. The chain joins TRBV7-8 to TRBJ2-4; possible D gene TRBD1, 6 bases. The germline V gene has CDR1 SGHVS and CDR2 FQNEAQ. Deletions cut 4 bases from V and 6 bases from J, with 16 bases between. CDR3 size: 15 residues. DNA for the CDR3: TGTGCCAGCAGCTCACTTTCGACAGGCGCAAACATTCAGTACTTC. Encoded protein: CASSSLSTGANIQYF.

This clonotype has ten or more counts. The CDR3 DNA follows: TGTGCCTGGAGTTTACTAGCGGGGAAGGAGACCCAGTACTTC. It codes for CAWSLLAGKETQYF. This chain links TRBV30 with TRBJ2-5; 10 bases match TRBD2. The V gene end was trimmed by 2 bases and the J gene end by 5 bases; junction bases not matched to a gene: 5. The germline CDR1 and CDR2 sequences are GTSNPN and SVGIG (reference sequence). The CDR3 extends over 14 amino acids.

Ten or more counts support this clonotype. The V and J genes are TRBV20-1 and TRBJ1-1, with D hard to call. V was trimmed by 3 bases and J by 4 bases, leaving 9 bases between them. The CDR3 is made up of 12 amino acids. The germline gives CDR1 DFQATT, CDR2 SNEGSKA (reference sequence). The CDR3: CSASTTSTEAFF. The CDR3 region has the DNA TGCAGTGCTAGCACCACCTCCACTGAAGCTTTCTTT.

This clonotype has ten or more counts. The rearrangement joins TRBV27 to TRBJ1-2; D gene unclear. The germline gives CDR1 MNHEY, CDR2 SMNVEV (reference sequence). The CDR3 runs to 14 residues. The germline V and J ends were trimmed by 2 bases and 0 bases, with 7 bases remaining between them. The chain's CDR3 is CASSLGVANYGYTF. As DNA, the CDR3 is TGTGCCAGCAGTTTAGGGGTCGCTAACTATGGCTACACCTTC.

This clonotype has ten or more counts. The V gene is TRBV5-1, the J gene TRBJ2-1, with a weak D call TRBD1 (6 bases). The CDR3 spans 15 residues. Germline lookup yields CDR1 SGHRS and CDR2 YFSETQ. V was shortened by 0 bases and J by 2 bases, with 9 bases between the two germline ends. CDR3 nucleotides: TGCGCCAGCAGCTTGGGTGGGGGCACCTACAATGAGCAGTTCTTC. Amino acid sequence: CASSLGGGTYNEQFF.

This clonotype was detected ten times or more. This chain links TRBV7-9 with TRBJ2-7, with D possibly being TRBD2 (6 bases). The ends were cut back, 1 base at V and 0 bases at J, with 10 bases in the middle. CDR1 and CDR2 (germline): SEHNR, FQNEAQ (reference sequence). The CDR3 spans 15 residues. The CDR3, as DNA: TGTGCCAGCAGCTTAGTAGGGAGGAACTCCTACGAGCAGTACTTC. Translated: CASSLVGRNSYEQYF.

This clonotype was counted many times. The V call is TRBV7-8, the J call TRBJ2-1; a possible D gene is TRBD2 (5 bases). The CDR3 contains 13 residues. V dropped 1 base and J dropped 7 bases, with 8 bases sitting between them. The germline gives CDR1 SGHVS, CDR2 FQNEAQ. CDR3 sequence (DNA): TGTGCCAGCAGCTTAGGCACGGGAAATGAGCAGTTCTTC. Its translation is CASSLGTGNEQFF.

This clonotype was detected many times. This rearrangement joins TRBV7-9 to TRBJ1-3; 7 bases are a match to TRBD1. The ends lost 5 bases at V and 4 bases at J; junction bases unmatched: 8. Germline values: CDR1 SEHNR, CDR2 FQNEAQ (reference sequence). This CDR3 has 15 amino acids. This CDR3 is CASSALTGRGNTIYF. The CDR3 nucleotides read TGTGCCAGCAGCGCGCTGACAGGGCGGGGAAACACCATATATTTT.

This clonotype has at least ten counts. This chain connects TRBV19 to TRBJ1-5; TRBD1 aligns across 7 bases. J gave up 5 bases and V 4 bases, and 11 bases lay outside the gene matches. Germline loops: CDR1 LNHDA, CDR2 SQIVND (reference sequence). CDR3 length equals 16 residues. The CDR3 is CASSTETGQGDQPQHF. The CDR3 nucleotides read TGTGCCAGTAGTACGGAGACAGGGCAGGGGGATCAGCCCCAGCATTTT. The full variable domain, its missing parts supplied by reference TRBV19 and TRBJ1-5, is DGGITQSPKYLFRKEGQNVTLSCEQNLNHDAMYWYRQDPGQGLRLIYYSQIVNDFQKGDIAEGYSVSREKKESFPLTVTSAQKNPTAFYLCASSTETGQGDQPQHFGDGTRLSIL.

This clonotype was seen many times. V is TRBV7-2 and J is TRBJ2-2, with D perhaps matching TRBD1 (5 bases). The CDR3 sequence is 16 residues long. V shed 1 base and J shed 1 base, with 10 bases lying between them. Germline CDR1 reads SGHTA; CDR2 reads FQGNSA. The CDR3 here is CASSLVNRKNTGELFF. CDR3 in DNA: TGTGCCAGCAGCTTAGTGAACAGGAAGAACACCGGGGAGCTGTTTTTT.

The table lists this clonotype with many counts. This rearrangement joins TRBV2 to TRBJ1-1, with D possibly matching TRBD1 (5 bases). The CDR3 is made up of 16 amino acids. V was clipped by 10 bases and J by 0 bases, with 21 bases between them. CDR1 is SNHLY, CDR2 FYNNEI, per germline. CDR3 coding DNA: TGTGCCATTACAGTGGGGGGGTCAAGAATGAACACTGAAGCTTTCTTT. It translates to CAITVGGSRMNTEAFF.

This clonotype was seen at least ten times. The rearrangement links TRBV20-1 to TRBJ1-2, with 12 bases that match TRBD1. The CDR3 has 14 residues. Germline CDR1 reads DFQATT; CDR2 reads SNEGSKA (reference sequence). The V segment lost 3 bases and the J segment 7 bases; nucleotides outside the gene matches: 6. CDR3 protein: CSARAGQGAGGYTF. CDR3 bases: TGCAGTGCTAGGGCGGGACAGGGGGCGGGTGGCTACACCTTC.

In this sample, this clonotype turned up many times. This chain's CDR3 is CASRLGQAGVGSGYTF. For the CDR3, the DNA is TGTGCCAGCAGACTGGGACAGGCAGGGGTCGGGAGTGGCTACACCTTC. The chain employs TRBV6-5 and TRBJ1-2, with 8 bases identical to TRBD1. V was pared by 6 bases and J by 7 bases, with 16 bases of the junction left unmatched. The germline V gene has CDR1 MNHEY and CDR2 SVGAGI. This CDR3 region has 16 residues.

At least ten counts were recorded for this clonotype. This chain connects TRBV5-1 to TRBJ1-1; TRBD1 might be the D (5 bases). V shed 1 base and J shed 3 bases, with 10 bases lying between them. CDR3 size: 14 residues. The germline V gene has CDR1 SGHRS and CDR2 YFSETQ. The CDR3 sequence: CASSLIGVDTEAFF. CDR3 bases: TGCGCCAGCAGCTTGATAGGGGTCGACACTGAAGCTTTCTTT.

Details on this clonotype: This may be a read error: a much more frequent sequence differs by one nucleotide. The V gene is TRBV3-1, the J gene TRBJ1-2; TRBD1 matches 8 bases. This CDR3 is built from 14 residues. Germline CDR1 and CDR2: LGHDT and YNNKEL (reference sequence). Trimming took 7 bases from V and 3 from J; bases not matched to a gene: 7. CDR3 region: CASTSGGADYGYTF. CDR3 sequence (DNA): TGTGCCAGCACCTCAGGGGGCGCCGACTATGGCTACACCTTC.

A few counts support this clonotype. This rearrangement joins TRBV19 to TRBJ1-3; D remains ambiguous. Germline CDR1 and CDR2: LNHDA and SQIVND (reference sequence). Trimming left V 4 bases short and J 2 bases short, with 18 bases between. This CDR3 has 17 residues. The CDR3 reads CASSNGRPRWTGNTIYF. CDR3 sequence (DNA): TGTGCCAGTAGTAACGGCCGGCCCCGATGGACTGGAAACACCATATATTTT.